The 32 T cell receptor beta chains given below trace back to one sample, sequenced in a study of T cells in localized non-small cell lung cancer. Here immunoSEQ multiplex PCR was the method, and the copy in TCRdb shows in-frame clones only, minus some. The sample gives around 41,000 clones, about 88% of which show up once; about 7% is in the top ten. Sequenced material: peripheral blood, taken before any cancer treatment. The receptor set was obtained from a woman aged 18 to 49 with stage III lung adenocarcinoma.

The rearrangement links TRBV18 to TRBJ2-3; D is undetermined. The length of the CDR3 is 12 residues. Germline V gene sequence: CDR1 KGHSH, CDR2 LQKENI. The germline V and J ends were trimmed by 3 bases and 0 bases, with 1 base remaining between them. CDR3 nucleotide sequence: TGTGCCAGCTCACCTAGCACAGATACGCAGTATTTT. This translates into CASSPSTDTQYF.

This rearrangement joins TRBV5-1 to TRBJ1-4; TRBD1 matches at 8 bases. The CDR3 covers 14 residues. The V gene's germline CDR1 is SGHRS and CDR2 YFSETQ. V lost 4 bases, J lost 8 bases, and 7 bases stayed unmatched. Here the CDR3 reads CASSQQGGREKLFF. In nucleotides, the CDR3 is TGCGCCAGCAGCCAACAGGGGGGTCGGGAAAAACTGTTTTTT.

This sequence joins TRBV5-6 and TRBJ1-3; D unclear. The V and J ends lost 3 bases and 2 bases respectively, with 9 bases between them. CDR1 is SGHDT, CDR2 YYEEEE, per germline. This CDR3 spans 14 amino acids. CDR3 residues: CASSSGPPGNTIYF. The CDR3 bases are TGTGCCAGCAGCTCCGGGCCGCCTGGAAACACCATATATTTT.

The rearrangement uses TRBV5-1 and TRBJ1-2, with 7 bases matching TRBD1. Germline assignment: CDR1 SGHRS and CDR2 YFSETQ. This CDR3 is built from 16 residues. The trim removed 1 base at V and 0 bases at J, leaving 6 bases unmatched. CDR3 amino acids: CASSLLLGGTNYGYTF. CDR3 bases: TGCGCCAGCAGCTTGTTATTAGGGGGCACTAACTATGGCTACACCTTC.

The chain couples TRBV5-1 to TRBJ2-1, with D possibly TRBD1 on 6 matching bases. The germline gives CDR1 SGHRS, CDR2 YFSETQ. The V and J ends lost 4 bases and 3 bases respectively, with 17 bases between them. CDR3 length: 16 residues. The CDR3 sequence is CASSLANRELYNEQFF. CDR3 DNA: TGCGCCAGCAGCCTTGCCAACAGGGAGCTCTACAATGAGCAGTTCTTC.

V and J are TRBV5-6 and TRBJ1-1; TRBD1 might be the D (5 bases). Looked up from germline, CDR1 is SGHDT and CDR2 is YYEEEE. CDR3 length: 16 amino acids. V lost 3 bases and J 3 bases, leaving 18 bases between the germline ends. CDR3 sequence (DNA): TGTGCCAGCAGCTCCCCGGGGGTGGGGTCTGACACTGAAGCTTTCTTT. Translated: CASSSPGVGSDTEAFF. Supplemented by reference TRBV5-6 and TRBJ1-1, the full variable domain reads DAGVTQSPTHLIKTRGQQVTLRCSPKSGHDTVSWYQQALGQGPQFIFQYYEEEERQRGNFPDRFSGHQFPNYSSELNVNALLLGDSALYLCASSSPGVGSDTEAFFGQGTRLTVV.

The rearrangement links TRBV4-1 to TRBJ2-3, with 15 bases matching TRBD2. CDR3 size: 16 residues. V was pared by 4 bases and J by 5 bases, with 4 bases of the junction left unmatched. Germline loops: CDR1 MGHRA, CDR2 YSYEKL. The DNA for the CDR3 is TGCGCCAGCAGCCGGACTAGCGGGGGGGCGGAAGATACGCAGTATTTT. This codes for CASSRTSGGAEDTQYF.

DNA of the CDR3: TGCGCCAGCAGCTTATCGACAGGGGGTAACGAGCAGTACTTC. Translated, it gives CASSLSTGGNEQYF. The genes are TRBV5-1 and TRBJ2-7, with TRBD1 matching over 9 bases. Germline CDR1 reads SGHRS; CDR2 reads YFSETQ. This CDR3 is 14 amino acids long. With 2 bases clipped from V and 5 bases from J, the junction kept 5 bases outside the gene matches.

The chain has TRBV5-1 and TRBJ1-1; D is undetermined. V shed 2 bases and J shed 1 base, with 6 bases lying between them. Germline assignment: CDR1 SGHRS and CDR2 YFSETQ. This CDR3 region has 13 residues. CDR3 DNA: TGCGCCAGCAGCTTCGCAGGGAACACTGAAGCTTTCTTT. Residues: CASSFAGNTEAFF.

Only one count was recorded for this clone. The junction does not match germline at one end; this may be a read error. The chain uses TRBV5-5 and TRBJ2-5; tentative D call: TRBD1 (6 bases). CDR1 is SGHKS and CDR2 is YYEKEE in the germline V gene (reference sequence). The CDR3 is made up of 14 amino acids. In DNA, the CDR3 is TGTGCCAGCAGCAGGGGACACGCTTCAGAGGCCCAGTACTTC. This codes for CASSRGHASEAQYF.

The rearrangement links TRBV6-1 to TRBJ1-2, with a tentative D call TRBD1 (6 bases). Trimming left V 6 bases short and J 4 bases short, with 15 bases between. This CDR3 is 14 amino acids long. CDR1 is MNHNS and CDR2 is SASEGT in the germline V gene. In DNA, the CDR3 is TGTGCCAGCAGCCCTGGGGGACATTCCTATGGCTACACCTTC. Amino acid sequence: CASSPGGHSYGYTF.

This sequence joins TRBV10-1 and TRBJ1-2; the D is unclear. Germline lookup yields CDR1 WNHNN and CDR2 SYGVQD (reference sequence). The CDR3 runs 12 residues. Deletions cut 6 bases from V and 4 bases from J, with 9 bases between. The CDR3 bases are TGCGCCAGCAGGCCCGGGAGCTATGGCTACACCTTC. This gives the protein CASRPGSYGYTF.

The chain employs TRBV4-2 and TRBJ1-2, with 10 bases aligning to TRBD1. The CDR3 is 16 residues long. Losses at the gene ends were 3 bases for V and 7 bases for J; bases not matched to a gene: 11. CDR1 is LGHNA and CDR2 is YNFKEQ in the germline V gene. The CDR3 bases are TGTGCCAGCAGCCAGGCGGGACAGGGGTCCGACGGTGGCTACACCTTC. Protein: CASSQAGQGSDGGYTF.

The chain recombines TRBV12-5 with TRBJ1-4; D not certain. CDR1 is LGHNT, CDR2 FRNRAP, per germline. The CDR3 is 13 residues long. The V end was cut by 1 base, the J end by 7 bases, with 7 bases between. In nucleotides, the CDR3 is TGTGCTAGTGGTTTGGCCTTCTCTGAAAAACTGTTTTTT. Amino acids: CASGLAFSEKLFF.

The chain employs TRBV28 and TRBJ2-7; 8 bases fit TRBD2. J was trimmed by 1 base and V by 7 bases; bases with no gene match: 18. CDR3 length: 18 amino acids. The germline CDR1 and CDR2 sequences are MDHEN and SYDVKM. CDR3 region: CASKRVPGGPTLSYEQYF. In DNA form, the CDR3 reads TGTGCCAGCAAAAGAGTCCCGGGGGGGCCTACCCTATCCTACGAGCAGTACTTC. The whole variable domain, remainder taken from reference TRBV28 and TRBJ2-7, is DVKVTQSSRYLVKRTGEKVFLECVQDMDHENMFWYRQDPGLGLRLIYFSYDVKMKEKGDIPEGYSVSREKKERFSLILESASTNQTSMYLCASKRVPGGPTLSYEQYFGPGTRLTVT.

The CDR3 sequence is CASTLQETQYF. The DNA for the CDR3 is TGTGCCAGCACCCTACAAGAGACCCAGTACTTC. This chain connects TRBV7-9 to TRBJ2-5, with D uncertain. CDR1 SEHNR and CDR2 FQNEAQ come from the germline V gene (reference sequence). The CDR3 covers 11 residues. Trimming removed 7 bases at V and 2 bases at J, with 5 bases between.

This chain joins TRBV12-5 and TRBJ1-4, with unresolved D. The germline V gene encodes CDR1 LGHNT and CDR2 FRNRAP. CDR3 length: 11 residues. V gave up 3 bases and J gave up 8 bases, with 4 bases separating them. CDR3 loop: CASGFREKLFF. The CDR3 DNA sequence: TGTGCTAGTGGTTTCAGGGAAAAACTGTTTTTT.

CDR3 amino acids: CASSQESGAPNSPLHF. The DNA of the CDR3 is TGCGCCAGCAGCCAAGAATCAGGCGCACCTAATTCACCCCTCCACTTT. The chain carries TRBV4-1 and TRBJ1-6, with D hard to call. The CDR3 extends over 16 amino acids. The V and J ends lost 0 bases and 6 bases respectively, with 12 bases between them. Germline CDR1 MGHRA, CDR2 YSYEKL.

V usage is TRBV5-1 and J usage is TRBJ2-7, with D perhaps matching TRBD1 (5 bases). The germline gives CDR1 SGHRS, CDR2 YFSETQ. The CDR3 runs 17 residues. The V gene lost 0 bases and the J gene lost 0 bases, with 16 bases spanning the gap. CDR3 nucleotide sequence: TGCGCCAGCAGCTTGGGCCCAGGACACCCTAACTCCTACGAGCAGTACTTC. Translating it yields CASSLGPGHPNSYEQYF.

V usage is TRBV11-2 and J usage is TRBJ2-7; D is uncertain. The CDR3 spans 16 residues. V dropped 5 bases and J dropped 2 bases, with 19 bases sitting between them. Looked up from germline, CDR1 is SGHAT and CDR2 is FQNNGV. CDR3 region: CASSEERRSSAYEQYF. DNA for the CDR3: TGTGCCAGCAGCGAGGAGCGCCGCTCCAGCGCCTACGAGCAGTACTTC.

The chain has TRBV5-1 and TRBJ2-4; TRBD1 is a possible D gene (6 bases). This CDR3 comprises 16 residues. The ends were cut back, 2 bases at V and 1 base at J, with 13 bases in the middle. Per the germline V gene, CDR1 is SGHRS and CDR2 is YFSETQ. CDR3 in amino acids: CASSFDTGLAKNIQYF. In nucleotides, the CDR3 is TGCGCCAGCAGCTTTGACACAGGGCTGGCCAAAAACATTCAGTACTTC.

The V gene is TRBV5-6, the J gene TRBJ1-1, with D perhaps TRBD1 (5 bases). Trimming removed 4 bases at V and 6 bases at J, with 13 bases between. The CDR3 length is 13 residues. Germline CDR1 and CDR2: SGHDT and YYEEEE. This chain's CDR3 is CASSPGTGAEAFF. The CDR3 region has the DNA TGTGCCAGCAGCCCGGGGACGGGGGCTGAAGCTTTCTTT.

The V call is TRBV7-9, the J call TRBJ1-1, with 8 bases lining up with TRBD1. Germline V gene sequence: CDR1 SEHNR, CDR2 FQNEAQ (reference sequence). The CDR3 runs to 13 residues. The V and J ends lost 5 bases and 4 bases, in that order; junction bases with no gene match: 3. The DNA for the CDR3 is TGTGCCAGCAGCCTCCAGGGGGCCACTGAAGCTTTCTTT. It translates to CASSLQGATEAFF.

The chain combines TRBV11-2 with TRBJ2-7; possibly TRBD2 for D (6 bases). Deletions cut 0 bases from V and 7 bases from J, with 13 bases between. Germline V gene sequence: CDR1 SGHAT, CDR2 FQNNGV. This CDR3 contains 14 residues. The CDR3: CASSLDGAGREQYF. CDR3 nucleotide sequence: TGTGCCAGCAGCTTAGATGGAGCGGGCCGGGAGCAGTACTTC.

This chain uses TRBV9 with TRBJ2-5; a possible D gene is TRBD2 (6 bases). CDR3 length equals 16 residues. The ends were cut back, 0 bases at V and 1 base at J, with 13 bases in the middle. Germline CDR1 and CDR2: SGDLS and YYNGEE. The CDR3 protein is CASSVELGGVQETQYF. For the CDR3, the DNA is TGTGCCAGCAGCGTAGAGTTGGGAGGCGTCCAAGAGACCCAGTACTTC.

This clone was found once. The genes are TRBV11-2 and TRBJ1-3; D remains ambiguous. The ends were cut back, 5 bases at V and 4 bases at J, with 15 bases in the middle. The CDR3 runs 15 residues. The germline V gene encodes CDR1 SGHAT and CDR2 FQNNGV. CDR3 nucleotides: TGTGCCAGCAGCCAAATATCTGGTTACGGAAACACCATATATTTT. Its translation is CASSQISGYGNTIYF.

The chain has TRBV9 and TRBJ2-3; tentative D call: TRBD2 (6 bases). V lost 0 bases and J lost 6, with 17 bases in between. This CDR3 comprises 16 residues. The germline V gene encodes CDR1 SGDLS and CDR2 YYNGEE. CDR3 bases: TGTGCCAGCAGCGTAGCCCTAGACTGGGACTCCGATACGCAGTATTTT. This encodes CASSVALDWDSDTQYF.

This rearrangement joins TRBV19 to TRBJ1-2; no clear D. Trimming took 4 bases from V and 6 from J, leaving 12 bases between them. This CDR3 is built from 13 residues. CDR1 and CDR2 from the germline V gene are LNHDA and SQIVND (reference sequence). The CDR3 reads CASSNTYTNGYTF. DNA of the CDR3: TGTGCCAGTAGTAATACATACACTAATGGCTACACCTTC.

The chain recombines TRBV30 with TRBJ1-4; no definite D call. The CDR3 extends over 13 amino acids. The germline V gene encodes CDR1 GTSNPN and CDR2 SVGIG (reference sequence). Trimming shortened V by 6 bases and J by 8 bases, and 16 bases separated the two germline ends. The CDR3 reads CACARQPSEKLFF. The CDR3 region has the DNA TGTGCCTGTGCCCGGCAGCCCTCGGAAAAACTGTTTTTT. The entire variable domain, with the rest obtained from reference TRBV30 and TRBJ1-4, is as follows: SQTIHQWPATLVQPVGSPLSLECTVEGTSNPNLYWYRQAAGRGLQLLFYSVGIGQISSEVPQNLSASRPQDRQFILSSKKLLLSDSGFYLCACARQPSEKLFFGSGTQLSVL.

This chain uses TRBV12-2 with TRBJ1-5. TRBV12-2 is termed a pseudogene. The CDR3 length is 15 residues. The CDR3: CASRFKPARQQPQHF. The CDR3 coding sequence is TGTGCAAGTCGCTTTAAACCCGCGCGGCAACAGCCCCAGCATTTT.

CDR3 DNA: TGTGCCAGCAGCTCCGTAGCAGGCCGCGCAGATTTTGTTGGCTACACCTTC. Protein sequence: CASSSVAGRADFVGYTF. The rearrangement links TRBV11-2 to TRBJ1-2; D gene uncertain. The CDR3 consists of 17 residues. The V end lost 4 bases, the J end lost 7 bases, and 25 bases lay between the germline ends. CDR1 and CDR2 from the germline V gene are SGHAT and FQNNGV.

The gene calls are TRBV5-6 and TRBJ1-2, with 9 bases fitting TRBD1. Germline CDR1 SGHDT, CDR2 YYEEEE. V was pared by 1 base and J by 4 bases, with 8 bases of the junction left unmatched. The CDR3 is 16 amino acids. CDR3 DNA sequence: TGTGCCAGCAGCTTGCCGAGGACAGGGGTAGGCTATGGCTACACCTTC. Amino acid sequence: CASSLPRTGVGYGYTF.